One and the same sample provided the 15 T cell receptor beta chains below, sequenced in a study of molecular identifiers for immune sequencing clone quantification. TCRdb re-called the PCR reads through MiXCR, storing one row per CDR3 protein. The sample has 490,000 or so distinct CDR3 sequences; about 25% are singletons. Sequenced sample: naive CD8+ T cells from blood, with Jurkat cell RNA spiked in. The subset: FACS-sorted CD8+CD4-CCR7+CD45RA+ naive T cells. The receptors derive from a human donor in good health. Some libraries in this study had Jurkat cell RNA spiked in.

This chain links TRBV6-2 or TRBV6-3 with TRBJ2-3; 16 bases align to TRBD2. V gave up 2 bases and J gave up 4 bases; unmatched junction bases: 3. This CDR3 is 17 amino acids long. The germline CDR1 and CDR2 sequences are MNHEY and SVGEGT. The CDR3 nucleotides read TGTGCCAGCAGTTACCCGGGACTAGCGGGGGGGCCAGATACGCAGTATTTT. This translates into CASSYPGLAGGPDTQYF.

In DNA form, the CDR3 reads TGTGCCAGCAGCGCACCAGAAGGAGCGAGGAATTCACCCCTCCACTTT. As protein: CASSAPEGARNSPLHF. The gene calls are TRBV7-9 and TRBJ1-6, with D hard to call. Germline CDR1 SEHNR, CDR2 FQNEAQ (reference sequence). This CDR3 is 16 amino acids long. The germline V and J ends were trimmed by 5 bases and 7 bases, with 18 bases remaining between them.

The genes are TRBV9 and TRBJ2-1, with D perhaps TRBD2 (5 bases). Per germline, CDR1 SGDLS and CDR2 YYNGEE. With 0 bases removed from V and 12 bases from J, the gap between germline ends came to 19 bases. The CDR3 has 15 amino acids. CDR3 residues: CASSVDFGGSRGQFF. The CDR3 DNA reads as TGTGCCAGCAGCGTAGATTTCGGAGGCAGCCGCGGGCAGTTCTTC.

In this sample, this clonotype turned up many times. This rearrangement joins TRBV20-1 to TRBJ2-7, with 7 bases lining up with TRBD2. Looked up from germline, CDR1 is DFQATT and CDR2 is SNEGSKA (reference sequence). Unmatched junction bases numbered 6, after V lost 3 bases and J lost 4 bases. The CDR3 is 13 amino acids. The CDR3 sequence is CSASVREAYEQYF. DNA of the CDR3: TGCAGTGCTAGTGTCCGGGAGGCGTACGAGCAGTACTTC.

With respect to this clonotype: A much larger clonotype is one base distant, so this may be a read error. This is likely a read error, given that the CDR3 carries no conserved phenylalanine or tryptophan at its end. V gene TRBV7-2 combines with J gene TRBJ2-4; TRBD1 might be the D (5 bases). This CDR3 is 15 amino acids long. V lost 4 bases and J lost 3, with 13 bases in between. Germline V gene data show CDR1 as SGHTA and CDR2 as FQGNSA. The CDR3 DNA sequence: TGTGCCAGCAGCTCTGAGACAGTGGTCAAAAACATTCAGTACCTC. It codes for CASSSETVVKNIQYL.

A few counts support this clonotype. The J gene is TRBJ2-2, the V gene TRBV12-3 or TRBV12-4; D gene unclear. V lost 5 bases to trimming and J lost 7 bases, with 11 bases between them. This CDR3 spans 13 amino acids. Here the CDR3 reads CASSPSQYGELFF. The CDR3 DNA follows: TGTGCCAGCAGTCCTAGTCAGTACGGGGAGCTGTTTTTT.

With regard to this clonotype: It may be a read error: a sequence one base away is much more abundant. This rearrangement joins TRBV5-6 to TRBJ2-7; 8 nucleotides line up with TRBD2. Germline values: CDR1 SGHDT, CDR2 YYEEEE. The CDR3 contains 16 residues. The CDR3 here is CASCLATGRALYEQYF. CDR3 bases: TGTGCCAGCTGCTTGGCGACCGGGAGGGCGCTGTACGAGCAGTACTTC. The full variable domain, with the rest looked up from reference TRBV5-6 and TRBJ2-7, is DAGVTQSPTHLIKTRGQQVTLRCSPKSGHDTVSWYQQALGQGPQFIFQYYEEEERQRGNFPDRFSGHQFPNYSSELNVNALLLGDSALYLCASCLATGRALYEQYFGPGTRLTVT.

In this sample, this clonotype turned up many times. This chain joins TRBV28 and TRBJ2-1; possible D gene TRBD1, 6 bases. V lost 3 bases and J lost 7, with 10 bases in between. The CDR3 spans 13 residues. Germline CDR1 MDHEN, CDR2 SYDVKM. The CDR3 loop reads CASSFSRGNEQFF. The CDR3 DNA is TGTGCCAGCAGTTTCTCCAGGGGAAATGAGCAGTTCTTC.

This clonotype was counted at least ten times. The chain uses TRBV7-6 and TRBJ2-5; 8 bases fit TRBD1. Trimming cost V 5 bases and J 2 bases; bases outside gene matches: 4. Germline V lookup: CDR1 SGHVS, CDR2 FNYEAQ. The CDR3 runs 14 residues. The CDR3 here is CASSQGTGQETQYF. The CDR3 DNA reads TGTGCCAGCAGCCAAGGGACAGGTCAAGAGACCCAGTACTTC.

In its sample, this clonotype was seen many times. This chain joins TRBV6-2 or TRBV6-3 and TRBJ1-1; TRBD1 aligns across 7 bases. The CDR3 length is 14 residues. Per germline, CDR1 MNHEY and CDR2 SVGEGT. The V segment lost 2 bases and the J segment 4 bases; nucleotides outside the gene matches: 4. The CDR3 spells CASSYGQGGTEAFF. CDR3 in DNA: TGTGCCAGCAGTTACGGGCAGGGGGGCACTGAAGCTTTCTTT.

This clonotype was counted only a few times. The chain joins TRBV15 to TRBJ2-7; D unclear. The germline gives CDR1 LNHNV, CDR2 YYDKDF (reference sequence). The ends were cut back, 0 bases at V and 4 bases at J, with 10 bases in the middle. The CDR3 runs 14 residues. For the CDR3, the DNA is TGTGCCACCAGCAGAGATGCAGGAGATTACGAGCAGTACTTC. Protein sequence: CATSRDAGDYEQYF.

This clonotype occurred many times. The CDR3: CSVELDSWGANYGYTF. In DNA form, the CDR3 reads TGCAGCGTTGAGCTGGACAGTTGGGGAGCTAACTATGGCTACACCTTC. The chain has TRBV29-1 and TRBJ1-2, with D possibly TRBD1 on 6 matching bases. Germline V lookup: CDR1 SQVTM, CDR2 ANQGSEA. The V end was cut by 3 bases, the J end by 0 bases, with 17 bases between. This CDR3 comprises 16 residues.

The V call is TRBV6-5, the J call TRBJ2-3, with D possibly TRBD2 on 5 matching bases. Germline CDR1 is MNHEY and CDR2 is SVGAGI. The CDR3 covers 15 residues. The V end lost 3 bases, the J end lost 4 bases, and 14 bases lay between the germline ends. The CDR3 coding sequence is TGTGCCAGCAGTTATGGCGAGAGGGTTTCAGATACGCAGTATTTT. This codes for CASSYGERVSDTQYF.

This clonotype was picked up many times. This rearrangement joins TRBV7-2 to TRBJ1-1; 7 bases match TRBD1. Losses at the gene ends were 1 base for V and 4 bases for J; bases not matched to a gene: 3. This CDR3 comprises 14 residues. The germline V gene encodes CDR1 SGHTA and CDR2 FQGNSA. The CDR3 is CASSLEGAVTEAFF. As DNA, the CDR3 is TGTGCCAGCAGCTTAGAGGGGGCGGTCACTGAAGCTTTCTTT.

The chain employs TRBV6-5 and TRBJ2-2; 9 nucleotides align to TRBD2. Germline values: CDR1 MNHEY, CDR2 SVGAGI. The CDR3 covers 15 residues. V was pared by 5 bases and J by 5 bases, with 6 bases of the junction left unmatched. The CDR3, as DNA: TGTGCCAGCAGTCCAGCGGGAGGTGAGACCGGGGAGCTGTTTTTT. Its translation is CASSPAGGETGELFF.